This T cell receptor beta chain was retrieved from a study of CD8 T cells in ankylosing spondylitis. V was pared by 7 bases and J by 7 bases, with 11 bases of the junction left unmatched. This CDR3 is 13 amino acids long. The germline V gene encodes CDR1 SQVTM and CDR2 ANQGSEA. A note on this clonotype: Its specificity is unknown.

Overall study findings and caveats: Significant enrichment of disease-linked clones was reportedly seen in matched ankylosing spondylitis synovial fluid. As for the disease-linked clones, they showed a CD8+ phenotype and occurred at relatively low frequencies in peripheral blood. Reactive arthritis synovial fluid and blood were previously reported to contain some motif variants.

Libraries for TCR beta were made by quantitative 5'-RACE with molecular barcodes. TCRdb re-analysed the 5' RACE reads in MiXCR, keeping a single row per CDR3 protein. The sample has 150,000 to 200,000 distinct CDR3 sequences, roughly 11% seen once. Sequencing was done on a sample of blood, either unsorted or a sorted T cell fraction (not recorded which). This rearrangement joins TRBV29-1 to TRBJ2-5, with TRBD2 matching over 8 bases. The source is a male donor with ankylosing spondylitis or in good health (not recorded which). The CDR3 DNA reads as TGCAGCGCTGACGCGGGGGGCCTGGGGACCCAGTACTTC. Translated: CSADAGGLGTQYF. The complete variable domain, with remaining parts taken from reference TRBV29-1 and TRBJ2-5, reads SAVISQKPSRDICQRGTSLTIQCQVDSQVTMMFWYRQQPGQSLTLIATANQGSEATYESGFVIDKFPISRPNLTFSTLTVSNMSPEDSSIYLCSADAGGLGTQYFGPGTRLLVL.